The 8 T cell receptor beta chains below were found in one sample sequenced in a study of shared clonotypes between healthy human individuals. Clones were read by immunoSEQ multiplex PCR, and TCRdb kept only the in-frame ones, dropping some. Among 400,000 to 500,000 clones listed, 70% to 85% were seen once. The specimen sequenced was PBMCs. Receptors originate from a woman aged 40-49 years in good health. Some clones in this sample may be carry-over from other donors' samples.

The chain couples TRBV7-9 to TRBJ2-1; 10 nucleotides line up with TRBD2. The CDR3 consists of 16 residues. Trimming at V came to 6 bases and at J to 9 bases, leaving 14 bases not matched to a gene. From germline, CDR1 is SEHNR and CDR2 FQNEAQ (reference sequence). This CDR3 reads CASRHNTLAGDGEQFF. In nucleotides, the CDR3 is TGTGCCAGCAGACACAATACTCTAGCGGGAGACGGTGAGCAGTTCTTC.

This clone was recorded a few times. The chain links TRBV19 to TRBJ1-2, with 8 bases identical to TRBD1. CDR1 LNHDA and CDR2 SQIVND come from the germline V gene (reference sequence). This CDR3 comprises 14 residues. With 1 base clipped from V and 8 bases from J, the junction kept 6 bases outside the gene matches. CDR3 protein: CASSIGRDRSGYTF. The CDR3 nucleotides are TGTGCCAGTAGTATAGGACGGGACAGGAGCGGCTACACCTTC. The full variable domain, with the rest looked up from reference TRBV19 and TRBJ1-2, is DGGITQSPKYLFRKEGQNVTLSCEQNLNHDAMYWYRQDPGQGLRLIYYSQIVNDFQKGDIAEGYSVSREKKESFPLTVTSAQKNPTAFYLCASSIGRDRSGYTFGSGTRLTVV.

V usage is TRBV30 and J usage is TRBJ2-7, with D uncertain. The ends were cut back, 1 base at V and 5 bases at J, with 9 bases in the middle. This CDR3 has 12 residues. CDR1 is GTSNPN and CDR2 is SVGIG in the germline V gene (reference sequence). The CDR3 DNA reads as TGTGCCTGGAGTGCGGGTAACGACGAGCAGTACTTC. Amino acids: CAWSAGNDEQYF.

This chain's CDR3 is CASSLVFNTEAFF. DNA of the CDR3: TGTGCCAGCAGCTTGGTCTTCAACACTGAAGCTTTCTTT. The V gene is TRBV5-5, the J gene TRBJ1-1; D not resolved. CDR3 length: 13 residues. Trimming pared 0 bases from V and 2 bases from J, leaving 5 bases between. Germline V gene lookup returns CDR1 SGHKS and CDR2 YYEKEE (reference sequence).

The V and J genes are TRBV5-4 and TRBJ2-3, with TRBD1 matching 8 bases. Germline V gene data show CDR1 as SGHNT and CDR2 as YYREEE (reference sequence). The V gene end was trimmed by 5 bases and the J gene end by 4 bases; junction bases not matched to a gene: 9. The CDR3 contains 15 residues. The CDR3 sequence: CASRPDRGVSDTQYF. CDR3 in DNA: TGTGCCAGCAGACCCGACAGGGGTGTTTCAGATACGCAGTATTTT.

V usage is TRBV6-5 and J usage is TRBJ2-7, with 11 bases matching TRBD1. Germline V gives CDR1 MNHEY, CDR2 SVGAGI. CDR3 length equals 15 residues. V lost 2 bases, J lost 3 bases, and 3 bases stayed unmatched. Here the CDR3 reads CASSYGTGGYYEQYF. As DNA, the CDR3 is TGTGCCAGCAGTTACGGGACAGGGGGTTACTACGAGCAGTACTTC.

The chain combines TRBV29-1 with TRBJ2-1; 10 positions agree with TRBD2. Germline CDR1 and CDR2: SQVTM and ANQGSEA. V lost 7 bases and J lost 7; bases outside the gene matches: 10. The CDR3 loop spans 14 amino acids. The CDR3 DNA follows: TGCAGCGGCGGGGCTAGCGGGAGTATGAATGAGCAGTTCTTC. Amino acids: CSGGASGSMNEQFF.

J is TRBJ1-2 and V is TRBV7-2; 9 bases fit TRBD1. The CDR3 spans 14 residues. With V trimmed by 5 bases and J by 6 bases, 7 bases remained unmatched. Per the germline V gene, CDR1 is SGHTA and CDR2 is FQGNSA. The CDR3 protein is CASSRGTGSNGYTF. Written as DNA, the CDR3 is TGTGCCAGCAGCCGAGGGACAGGGAGTAATGGCTACACCTTC.